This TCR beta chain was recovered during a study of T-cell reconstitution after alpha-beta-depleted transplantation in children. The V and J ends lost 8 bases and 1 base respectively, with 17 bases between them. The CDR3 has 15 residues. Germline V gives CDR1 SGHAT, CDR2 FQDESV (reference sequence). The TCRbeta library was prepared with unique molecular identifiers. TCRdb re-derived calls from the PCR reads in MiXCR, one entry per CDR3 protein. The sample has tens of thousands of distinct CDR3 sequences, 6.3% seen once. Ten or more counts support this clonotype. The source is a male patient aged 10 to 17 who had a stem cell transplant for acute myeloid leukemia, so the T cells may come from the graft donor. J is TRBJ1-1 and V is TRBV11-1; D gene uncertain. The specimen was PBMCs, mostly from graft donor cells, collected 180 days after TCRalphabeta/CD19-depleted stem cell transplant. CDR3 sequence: CASSPSIYSNTEAFF. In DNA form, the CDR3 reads TGTGCCAGCTCGCCCTCTATCTATTCGAACACTGAAGCTTTCTTT.